The next 28 T cell receptor beta chains were all read from a single sample in a study of identifying expanded T cells in peripheral blood (dated by TCRdb to the late 2010s). Library construction relied on the immunoSEQ multiplex PCR assay. TCRdb took this table from immuneACCESS and kept in-frame rearrangements with V and J called. Such tables lack part of the clones; where checked against another copy, unresolved V genes explain under half of the gap, and the rest is unexplained. The sample contains some 120,000 clones, 84% of them found a single time. The leading ten clones occupy less than 4% of the sample. The specimen was blood. The receptors here all came from a person between 18 and 75 years old in good health.

This chain uses TRBV18 with TRBJ1-2; a possible D gene is TRBD1 (5 bases). V was cut by 3 bases and J by 2 bases, with 13 bases left in between. Germline loops: CDR1 KGHSH, CDR2 LQKENI. CDR3 length equals 15 residues. This CDR3 is CASSPGQGNNYGYTF. CDR3 bases: TGTGCCAGCTCACCCGGGCAGGGCAACAACTATGGCTACACCTTC.

V gene TRBV30 combines with J gene TRBJ2-2; tentatively, D is TRBD1 (5 bases). This CDR3 has 16 residues. V gave up 8 bases and J gave up 0 bases, with 19 bases separating them. Germline CDR1 GTSNPN, CDR2 SVGIG (reference sequence). As DNA, the CDR3 is TGTGCCCTCTACGACAGTTCCCTCGCGAACACCGGGGAGCTGTTTTTT. This translates into CALYDSSLANTGELFF.

The J gene is TRBJ2-2, the V gene TRBV7-2; D is possibly TRBD1 or TRBD2 (5 bases each). In germline, CDR1 is SGHTA, CDR2 FQGNSA. V was clipped by 1 base and J by 2 bases, with 8 bases between them. The CDR3 totals 15 residues. The CDR3 is CASSLDRTNTGELFF. CDR3 DNA sequence: TGTGCCAGCAGCTTAGACAGGACTAACACCGGGGAGCTGTTTTTT. Full variable domain (remainder filled in from reference TRBV7-2 and TRBJ2-2): GAGVSQSPSNKVTEKGKDVELRCDPISGHTALYWYRQSLGQGLEFLIYFQGNSAPDKSGLPSDRFSAERTGGSVSTLTIQRTQQEDSAVYLCASSLDRTNTGELFFGEGSRLTVL.

The V gene is TRBV6-4, the J gene TRBJ2-3; D perhaps matches TRBD1 (5 bases). Per the germline V gene, CDR1 is MRHNA and CDR2 is SNTAGT. CDR3 length: 15 residues. V gave up 11 bases and J gave up 3 bases, with 21 bases separating them. Here the CDR3 DNA reads TGTGCCCCCATTAAGGGGCAGTATCGAACAGATACGCAGTATTTT. Translation: CAPIKGQYRTDTQYF.

V usage is TRBV5-4 and J usage is TRBJ2-1; D perhaps matches TRBD1 (5 bases). The CDR3 spans 14 residues. Germline V gene sequence: CDR1 SGHNT, CDR2 YYREEE (reference sequence). The V end lost 6 bases, the J end lost 7 bases, and 17 bases lay between the germline ends. The CDR3 DNA reads TGTGCCAGCACCTCACAGGTCTCAAGAAATGAGCAGTTCTTC. Protein sequence: CASTSQVSRNEQFF.

The chain carries TRBV2 and TRBJ2-5; the D is unclear. Trimming shortened V by 3 bases and J by 1 base, and 9 bases separated the two germline ends. CDR3 length: 14 residues. Germline V gene data show CDR1 as SNHLY and CDR2 as FYNNEI. Here the CDR3 DNA reads TGTGCCAGCAGTGACCCCCCGCCCCAAGAGACCCAGTACTTC. This encodes CASSDPPPQETQYF.

The chain has TRBV19 and TRBJ2-5; 7 bases line up with TRBD1. The CDR3 is 13 residues long. Per germline, CDR1 LNHDA and CDR2 SQIVND (reference sequence). V trimming: 6 bases; J trimming: 8 bases; junction bases outside the gene matches: 9. This CDR3 reads CASSRQGRETQYF. The CDR3, as DNA: TGTGCCAGTAGCCGACAGGGAAGAGAAACCCAGTACTTC.

The chain recombines TRBV7-2 with TRBJ1-5, with a weak D call TRBD1 (5 bases). V lost 1 base, J lost 4 bases, and 11 bases lay in between. CDR3 length equals 15 residues. Germline V gives CDR1 SGHTA, CDR2 FQGNSA. CDR3 nucleotide sequence: TGTGCCAGCAGCTTAGGTGGGACCGGGAATCAGCCCCAGCATTTT. This encodes CASSLGGTGNQPQHF. The full variable domain, its missing parts supplied by reference TRBV7-2 and TRBJ1-5, is GAGVSQSPSNKVTEKGKDVELRCDPISGHTALYWYRQSLGQGLEFLIYFQGNSAPDKSGLPSDRFSAERTGGSVSTLTIQRTQQEDSAVYLCASSLGGTGNQPQHFGDGTRLSIL.

V is TRBV4-3 and J is TRBJ2-7; the D gene is possibly TRBD2 (6 bases). There are 16 residues in the CDR3. Germline V gene data show CDR1 as LGHNA and CDR2 as YSLEER. V was pared by 0 bases and J by 0 bases, with 12 bases between. This CDR3 is CASSQERRGISYEQYF. The CDR3 DNA sequence: TGCGCCAGCAGCCAAGAAAGGCGGGGCATCTCCTACGAGCAGTACTTC.

The chain carries TRBV9 and TRBJ2-1, with 13 nucleotides matching TRBD2. Germline CDR1 SGDLS, CDR2 YYNGEE. The V and J ends lost 3 bases and 0 bases, in that order; junction bases with no gene match: 15. The CDR3 extends over 21 amino acids. The CDR3 nucleotides are TGTGCCAGCAGCGATGCCAGGACTAGCGGGGGAGCCAGGAGCTCCTACAATGAGCAGTTCTTC. This codes for CASSDARTSGGARSSYNEQFF.

A single count supports this clone. The chain links TRBV29-1 to TRBJ2-2; D is uncertain. The germline V gene has CDR1 SQVTM and CDR2 ANQGSEA. V gave up 5 bases and J gave up 7 bases, with 14 bases separating them. The CDR3 sequence is 13 residues long. The CDR3 reads CSVRFSGVGELFF. The CDR3 DNA reads TGCAGCGTTCGCTTCAGTGGGGTCGGGGAGCTGTTTTTT.

The chain carries TRBV4-3 and TRBJ1-2; D ambiguous. CDR1 and CDR2 (germline): LGHNA, YSLEER. The length of the CDR3 is 15 residues. V was trimmed by 0 bases and J by 6 bases, leaving 14 bases between them. CDR3 coding DNA: TGCGCCAGCAGCCAAGATCGAAGGGAAGGAGATGGCTACACCTTC. Encoded protein: CASSQDRREGDGYTF.

This clone was recorded a few times. The CDR3 DNA follows: TGTGCCAGCAGTCCTCTGGGAATAGTCGGGGAGGAGGCCGGGGAGCTGTTTTTT. The encoded protein is CASSPLGIVGEEAGELFF. The chain is built from TRBV27 and TRBJ2-2, with D maybe TRBD2 (6 bases). V lost 5 bases, J lost 6 bases, and 25 bases lay in between. The CDR3 totals 18 residues. Per germline, CDR1 MNHEY and CDR2 SMNVEV (reference sequence).

The chain couples TRBV19 to TRBJ2-1; 10 bases align to TRBD2. The CDR3 is 17 residues long. Germline lookup yields CDR1 LNHDA and CDR2 SQIVND (reference sequence). After removal of 0 bases from V and 9 bases from J, the junction contained 11 bases not matched to a gene. The CDR3 loop is CASSIDPLAGVGGEQFF. CDR3 in DNA: TGTGCCAGTAGTATAGATCCCCTAGCGGGGGTCGGTGGTGAGCAGTTCTTC.

V and J are TRBV5-1 and TRBJ2-3; either TRBD1 or TRBD2 may fit D (5 bases each). Trimming took off 0 bases at V and 6 bases at J, with 14 bases between the two ends. Per germline, CDR1 SGHRS and CDR2 YFSETQ. This CDR3 has 15 residues. DNA of the CDR3: TGCGCCAGCAGCTTGGCCGGGGCCGATGTGGATACGCAGTATTTT. Amino acid sequence: CASSLAGADVDTQYF.

The gene calls are TRBV6-5 and TRBJ2-7, with D hard to call. Germline-derived CDR1 and CDR2 are MNHEY and SVGAGI. The CDR3 has 11 residues. V dropped 4 bases and J dropped 4 bases, with 5 bases sitting between them. CDR3 amino acids: CASSSRYEQYF. As DNA, the CDR3 is TGTGCCAGCAGTTCAAGATACGAGCAGTACTTC.

This clone was seen only once. The chain joins TRBV7-8 to TRBJ2-3; D is unclear. Trimming took 3 bases from V and 2 from J, leaving 0 bases between them. The CDR3 runs to 11 residues. Looked up from germline, CDR1 is SGHVS and CDR2 is FQNEAQ. CDR3 residues: CASSFTDTQYF. For the CDR3, the DNA is TGTGCCAGCAGCTTCACAGATACGCAGTATTTT.

The V and J genes are TRBV7-2 and TRBJ1-2; D gene uncertain. The CDR3 contains 15 residues. The germline gives CDR1 SGHTA, CDR2 FQGNSA. Trimming shortened V by 3 bases and J by 4 bases, and 15 bases separated the two germline ends. This CDR3 reads CASSFTPPGPYGYTF. CDR3 coding DNA: TGTGCCAGCAGCTTTACCCCGCCCGGGCCCTATGGCTACACCTTC. Full variable domain (remainder filled in from reference TRBV7-2 and TRBJ1-2): GAGVSQSPSNKVTEKGKDVELRCDPISGHTALYWYRQSLGQGLEFLIYFQGNSAPDKSGLPSDRFSAERTGGSVSTLTIQRTQQEDSAVYLCASSFTPPGPYGYTFGSGTRLTVV.

This chain uses TRBV27 with TRBJ2-7; D might be TRBD2 (5 bases). The CDR3 is 14 amino acids. From germline, CDR1 is MNHEY and CDR2 SMNVEV (reference sequence). The V gene lost 7 bases and the J gene lost 3 bases, with 16 bases spanning the gap. The CDR3 sequence: CASNPGFGLYEQYF. Written as DNA, the CDR3 is TGTGCCAGCAATCCAGGTTTTGGACTCTACGAGCAGTACTTC.

J is TRBJ1-2 and V is TRBV7-2; D gene uncertain. CDR3 size: 13 residues. The V gene's germline CDR1 is SGHTA and CDR2 FQGNSA. V lost 1 base to trimming and J lost 3 bases, with 6 bases between them. CDR3 in DNA: TGTGCCAGCAGCTTAGGGGTTTACTATGGCTACACCTTC. Translation: CASSLGVYYGYTF.

This clone was counted a single time. The chain links TRBV19 to TRBJ1-3; D gene unclear. Looked up from germline, CDR1 is LNHDA and CDR2 is SQIVND (reference sequence). This CDR3 spans 13 amino acids. V shed 4 bases and J shed 4 bases, with 8 bases lying between them. In nucleotides, the CDR3 is TGTGCCAGTAGTACGGACTGGGGAAACACCATATATTTT. Its translation is CASSTDWGNTIYF.

This clone was found once. The V and J genes are TRBV11-2 and TRBJ2-6, with a tentative D call TRBD1 (6 bases). This CDR3 spans 18 amino acids. V lost 3 bases, J lost 1 base, and 16 bases lay in between. CDR1 and CDR2 (germline): SGHAT, FQNNGV. The chain's CDR3 is CASSLYQGIGSGANVLTF. CDR3 nucleotides: TGTGCCAGCAGCTTGTACCAGGGGATCGGGTCTGGGGCCAACGTCCTGACTTTC.

The rearrangement links TRBV7-2 to TRBJ2-1; TRBD1 agrees at 9 bases. V gave up 6 bases and J gave up 4 bases; unmatched junction bases: 4. The CDR3 is 14 residues long. CDR1 is SGHTA, CDR2 FQGNSA, per germline. The CDR3 reads CASRSGTGYNEQFF. The CDR3 DNA sequence: TGTGCCAGCAGATCCGGGACAGGGTACAATGAGCAGTTCTTC.

This sequence joins TRBV28 and TRBJ2-7, with a weak D call TRBD2 (5 bases). Trimming pared 7 bases from V and 7 bases from J, leaving 23 bases between. Germline-derived CDR1 and CDR2 are MDHEN and SYDVKM. This CDR3 spans 15 amino acids. In DNA form, the CDR3 reads TGTGCCAGCACCCTTTCCGGGCGGGCTTGGGGAGAGCAGTACTTC. Residues: CASTLSGRAWGEQYF.

This chain uses TRBV15 with TRBJ2-5; D gene ambiguous. With 3 bases removed from V and 5 bases from J, the gap between germline ends came to 4 bases. Germline CDR1 and CDR2: LNHNV and YYDKDF (reference sequence). CDR3 length: 11 residues. CDR3 loop: CATSSRETQYF. For the CDR3, the DNA is TGTGCCACCAGCAGTAGGGAGACCCAGTACTTC.

The chain combines TRBV6-6 with TRBJ1-2, with TRBD1 matching over 11 bases. J lost 9 bases, V lost 7 bases, and 16 bases had no gene match. The CDR3 is made up of 16 amino acids. Looked up from germline, CDR1 is MNHNY and CDR2 is SVGAGI (reference sequence). This CDR3 is CASISLRDRGGISYTF. The CDR3 DNA sequence: TGTGCCAGCATCAGTTTGCGGGACAGGGGGGGAATTAGCTACACCTTC.

There are a few counts of this clone. This chain connects TRBV18 to TRBJ1-2, with TRBD1 identical over 7 bases. The length of the CDR3 is 15 residues. Germline V gene sequence: CDR1 KGHSH, CDR2 LQKENI. V dropped 3 bases and J dropped 4; count of bases not matched to a gene: 8. Written as DNA, the CDR3 is TGTGCCAGCTCACCCATGACAGGGAACGGCTATGGCTACACCTTC. Translated: CASSPMTGNGYGYTF.

The chain combines TRBV4-3 with TRBJ1-1, with TRBD1 as a possible D gene (6 bases). V was cut by 0 bases and J by 6 bases, with 14 bases left in between. The CDR3 spans 15 residues. Germline assignment: CDR1 LGHNA and CDR2 YSLEER. The CDR3 protein is CASSQELTGTPEAFF. DNA of the CDR3: TGCGCCAGCAGCCAAGAGCTCACAGGGACCCCTGAAGCTTTCTTT.